This T cell receptor beta chain was profiled in a study of blood T cell repertoires in COVID-19. About the research overall: The United States, Italy and Spain provided the acute and convalescent COVID-19 samples. Sources were T cells, B-cell-depleted T cells, or PBMCs; the material itself was cDNA or gDNA.

Method: immunoSEQ multiplex PCR; TCRdb's copy keeps in-frame clones and lacks some. The repertoire holds around 40,000 clones, with 88% as singletons. CDR1 is MRHNA, CDR2 SNTAGT, per germline. V shed 4 bases and J shed 2 bases, with 8 bases lying between them. This CDR3 is 13 amino acids long. V gene TRBV6-4 combines with J gene TRBJ2-5; D uncertain. The sequencing sample was made of peripheral blood. This sequence was found in a human donor in a cohort sampled during active COVID-19. The DNA for the CDR3 is TGTGCCAGCAGTGTAGAGGCACAAGAGACCCAGTACTTC. Its translation is CASSVEAQETQYF.